This T cell receptor (beta chain) was profiled in a study of OX40 agonist ivuxolimab in advanced cancers. Looking at the study overall: Ivuxolimab doses were 0.01, 0.1, 0.3, 1.5, 3 or 10 mg/kg every 2 weeks.

Libraries were prepared by immunoSEQ multiplex PCR; TCRdb keeps only in-frame clonotypes and omits some of them. The data contain about 120,000 clones, 80% to 90% of them seen just once; the ten biggest clones take up 0.55%. The CDR3 loop spans 15 amino acids. V lost 2 bases to trimming and J lost 10 bases, with 16 bases between them. Germline V gives CDR1 SGDLS, CDR2 YYNGEE. A history of autoimmune disease or systemic immunosuppression excluded patients. At cycle 4 day 1, cycle 7 day 1, and baseline, blood was sampled. The receptor's source is an adult with an advanced solid tumor such as melanoma, head and neck, liver or kidney cancer. The sample consisted of CD4+ or CD8+ T cells sorted from blood, taken in a trial of the OX40 agonist ivuxolimab. The chain recombines TRBV9 with TRBJ1-6, with a possible D match to TRBD1 (5 bases). In DNA form, the CDR3 reads TGTGCCAGCAGCGTCGTCGGGGACGTCCCCTCACCCCTCCACTTT. Amino acids: CASSVVGDVPSPLHF. The variable domain in full, completed from reference TRBV9 and TRBJ1-6, reads DSGVTQTPKHLITATGQRVTLRCSPRSGDLSVYWYQQSLDQGLQFLIQYYNGEERAKGNILERFSAQQFPDLHSELNLSSLELGDSALYFCASSVVGDVPSPLHFGNGTRLTVT.